Listed below are T cell receptor beta chains from one sample, sequenced in a study of CXCR3-negative and CXCR3-positive naive CD8 T cells. From its re-call of the 5' RACE reads, TCRdb lists each CDR3 protein once, without DNA. The sample totals tens of thousands of distinct CDR3 sequences; its top ten clones hold over 4%. Sequenced: naive CXCR3+ CD8+ T cells from blood. The receptors shown here come from a human donor in good health. Some clones in this sample may be carry-over from other donors' samples. Both conserved end residues are part of each CDR3.

>TRBJ1-5|TRBV29-1
CSVGTGDNQPQHF
>TRBJ2-3|TRBV7-9
CASSSLAESTDTQYF
>TRBJ2-5|TRBV21-1
CASSPSTGEYQETQYF
>TRBJ1-5|TRBV27
CASSLNGQGGNQPQHF
>TRBJ2-2|TRBV7-9
CASTGALKGGELFF
>TRBJ1-6|TRBV7-2
CASSDQGVQTPLHF
>TRBJ2-7|TRBV20-1
CSARGAGGGEQYF
>TRBJ1-1|TRBV7-9
CASNAVNTEAFF
>TRBJ1-1|TRBV18
CASSQQTGEVFEAFF
>TRBJ2-5|TRBV14
CASSRPYSGEETQYF
>TRBJ2-3|TRBV12-3/TRBV12-4
CASSPPPGEHTDTQYF
>TRBJ1-3|TRBV20-1
CSARNQGAIDSGNTIYF
>TRBJ2-1|TRBV7-2
CASSLLAGQHNEQFF
>TRBJ1-4|TRBV10-3
CAISESRGPNEKLFF
>TRBJ2-7|TRBV7-9
CASSSPGAEEQYF
>TRBJ2-7|TRBV28
CASRPTGTGGTYEQYF
>TRBJ1-1|TRBV20-1
CSAAPGDTEAFF
>TRBJ2-7|TRBV27
CASSLYASSYEQYF
>TRBJ2-3|TRBV7-9
CASSPGLTTDTQYF
>TRBJ2-7|TRBV28
CASSYGVTYEQYF
>TRBJ2-3|TRBV5-1
CASSLYSVSAGGPEDTQYF
>TRBJ2-7|TRBV6-2/TRBV6-3
CASSYPPGQTYEQYF
>TRBJ2-7|TRBV29-1
CSVVGATYEQYF
>TRBJ2-1|TRBV11-2
CASSLGASGGVNEQFF
>TRBJ2-1|TRBV19
CASSLLASSYNEQFF
>TRBJ2-7|TRBV9
CASSVGTGSDEQYF
>TRBJ2-1|TRBV7-9
CASSLGGGPNEQFF
>TRBJ2-7|TRBV4-3
CASSQADNHVSYEQYF
>TRBJ1-1|TRBV4-3
CASSQGTATIMNTEAFF
>TRBJ2-3|TRBV4-3
CASSQSRAGYSSDTQYF
>TRBJ2-5|TRBV27
CASSLKGMGDGLNSETQYF
>TRBJ2-2|TRBV29-1
CSVTSGGANGGELFF
>TRBJ1-1|TRBV4-3
CASKGYGTEAFF